A selection of T cell receptor beta chains follows, all from one sample in a study of spatial heterogeneity in lung cancer. TCRdb independently ran MiXCR on the 5' RACE reads; one entry per CDR3 protein. The table has around 8,100 distinct CDR3 sequences, roughly 12% seen once. Sequencing used lung tumor tissue, obtained at surgery. The origin of the receptors is a male donor with early-stage non-small cell lung cancer. Both conserved end residues are part of each CDR3. D genes are given only for firm matches. Clone size is not always given. Where it is, it says once, few, many or a class for expanded clones.

.,.,TRBJ2-1,TRBV24-1,CATSDPLQVGEGNEQFF,TGTGCCACCAGTGACCCCTTACAAGTGGGCGAAGGGAATGAGCAGTTCTTC
TRBD2,medium-sized,TRBJ2-3,TRBV7-2,CASSSRTSGSTDTQYF,TGTGCCAGCAGCTCCCGGACTAGCGGGAGTACAGATACGCAGTATTTT
TRBD1,.,TRBJ1-2,TRBV4-2,CASSPSGQGIGGGYTF,TGTGCCAGCAGCCCCTCCGGACAGGGGATAGGTGGTGGCTACACCTTC
TRBD2,once,TRBJ2-7,TRBV20-1,CSAPLTAGGGEQYF,TGCAGTGCTCCCCTCACAGCGGGAGGCGGCGAGCAGTACTTC
.,medium-sized,TRBJ2-3,TRBV29-1,CSVEWQGTDTQYF,TGCAGCGTTGAGTGGCAGGGCACAGATACGCAGTATTTT
.,medium-sized,TRBJ1-1,TRBV10-3,CAVRDTPAIEAFF,TGTGCCGTCCGGGACACTCCTGCTATTGAAGCTTTCTTT
TRBD2,medium-sized,TRBJ2-3,TRBV20-1,CSARGSSGRGTQYF,TGCAGTGCTAGAGGGAGTAGCGGGAGAGGGACGCAGTATTTT
.,many,TRBJ1-5,TRBV19,CASRFRGSNKQPQHF,TGTGCCAGTAGATTTCGGGGGTCCAATAAGCAGCCCCAGCATTTT
TRBD2,medium-sized,TRBJ2-3,TRBV19,CATKLAGVGDTQYF,TGTGCCACCAAACTAGCGGGAGTTGGCGATACGCAGTATTTT
.,.,TRBJ1-1,TRBV10-3,CAISQPGGNGTEAFF,TGTGCCATCAGCCAACCCGGAGGTAACGGGACTGAAGCTTTCTTT
.,.,TRBJ2-3,TRBV6-5,CASRPGLQATDPGYF,TGTGCCAGCAGGCCGGGACTCCAGGCCACAGATCCGGGGTATTTT
.,many,TRBJ1-4,TRBV9,CASSEGRANEKLFF,TGTGCCAGCAGCGAGGGGCGGGCTAATGAAAAACTGTTTTTT
TRBD2,many,TRBJ2-3,TRBV7-6,CASSLGTSGTDTQYF,TGTGCCAGCAGCTTAGGGACTAGCGGGACAGATACGCAGTATTTT
TRBD1,medium-sized,TRBJ1-1,TRBV9,CASSVAADRAMNTEAFF,TGTGCCAGCAGCGTAGCTGCCGACAGGGCAATGAACACTGAAGCTTTCTTT
.,many,TRBJ1-5,TRBV7-2,CASSLGNQPQHF,TGTGCCAGCAGCTTGGGCAATCAGCCCCAGCATTTT
.,medium-sized,TRBJ2-3,TRBV5-4,CASRIGGQGPDTQYF,TGTGCCAGCAGAATTGGTGGGCAGGGACCAGATACGCAGTATTTT